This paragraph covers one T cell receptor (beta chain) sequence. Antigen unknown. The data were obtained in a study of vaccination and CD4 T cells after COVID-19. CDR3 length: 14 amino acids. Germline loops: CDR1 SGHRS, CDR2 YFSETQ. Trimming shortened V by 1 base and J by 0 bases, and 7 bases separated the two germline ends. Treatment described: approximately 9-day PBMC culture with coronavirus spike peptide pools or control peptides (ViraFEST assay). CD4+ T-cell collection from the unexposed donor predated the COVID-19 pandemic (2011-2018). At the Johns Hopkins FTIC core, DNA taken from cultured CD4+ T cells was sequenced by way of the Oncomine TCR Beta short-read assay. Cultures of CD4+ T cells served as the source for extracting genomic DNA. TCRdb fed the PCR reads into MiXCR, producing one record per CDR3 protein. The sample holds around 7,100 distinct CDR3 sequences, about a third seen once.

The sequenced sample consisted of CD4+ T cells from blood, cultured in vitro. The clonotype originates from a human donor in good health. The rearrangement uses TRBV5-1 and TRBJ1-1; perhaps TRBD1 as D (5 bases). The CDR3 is CASSLTGLNTEAFF. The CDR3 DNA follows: TGCGCCAGCAGCTTGACAGGTTTGAACACTGAAGCTTTCTTT.